The 12 T cell receptor beta chains below were found in one sample sequenced in a study of control samples from healthy donors and cancer patients (dated by TCRdb to the early 2020s). Library creation used the immunoSEQ multiplex PCR assay. What TCRdb holds here is the immuneACCESS table cut down to in-frame rearrangements. Part of the clones is not present; checked against another copy, under half of the missing clones reflect an unresolved V gene, and the others are unexplained. The sample table holds 120,000 to 150,000 clones, of which over 85% were seen once. Clones ranked in the top ten supply more than 4.5% of the sample. Sequenced: blood. All receptors come from a man in his late teens or twenties in good health.

This clone was recorded once. The genes are TRBV5-1 and TRBJ1-5; D is ambiguous. CDR1 and CDR2 from the germline V gene are SGHRS and YFSETQ. Trimming removed 5 bases from V and 9 bases from J, with 15 bases in between. The CDR3 is 13 residues long. The CDR3 here is CASSSNPRTPQHF. CDR3 sequence (DNA): TGCGCCAGCAGTAGCAACCCTCGGACGCCCCAGCATTTT.

This chain joins TRBV19 and TRBJ1-1; D gene ambiguous. V gave up 10 bases and J gave up 7 bases, with 19 bases separating them. CDR1 and CDR2 from the germline V gene are LNHDA and SQIVND (reference sequence). The CDR3 has 13 amino acids. The CDR3 DNA sequence: TGTGCCACCAACGGTGACAAGGGCCTTGAAGCTTTCTTT. Amino acids: CATNGDKGLEAFF.

This sequence joins TRBV7-2 and TRBJ1-2, with no clear D. With 1 base removed from V and 1 base from J, the gap between germline ends came to 7 bases. CDR1 is SGHTA and CDR2 is FQGNSA in the germline V gene. The length of the CDR3 is 14 residues. CDR3 sequence (DNA): TGTGCCAGCAGCTTAGGACATCTTAACTATGGCTACACCTTC. It yields the protein CASSLGHLNYGYTF. The full variable domain, completed using reference TRBV7-2 and TRBJ1-2, is GAGVSQSPSNKVTEKGKDVELRCDPISGHTALYWYRQSLGQGLEFLIYFQGNSAPDKSGLPSDRFSAERTGGSVSTLTIQRTQQEDSAVYLCASSLGHLNYGYTFGSGTRLTVV.

The V gene is TRBV9, the J gene TRBJ2-1; the D is unclear. CDR3 length: 13 residues. Germline V gene data show CDR1 as SGDLS and CDR2 as YYNGEE. Deletions cut 4 bases from V and 3 bases from J, with 8 bases between. The CDR3 bases are TGTGCCAGCAGCCCGCGAGGCTACAATGAGCAGTTCTTC. Amino acid sequence: CASSPRGYNEQFF.

J is TRBJ2-1 and V is TRBV6-5, with 13 bases fitting TRBD2. There are 15 residues in the CDR3. Germline V gene data show CDR1 as MNHEY and CDR2 as SVGAGI. Trimming removed 5 bases from V and 4 bases from J; junction bases left unmatched: 2. The CDR3 loop reads CASSPGLAGYNEQFF. As DNA, the CDR3 is TGTGCCAGCAGTCCGGGACTAGCGGGATACAATGAGCAGTTCTTC.

V gene TRBV28 combines with J gene TRBJ2-3; 9 bases are shared with TRBD2. Trimming cost V 2 bases and J 5 bases; bases outside gene matches: 5. CDR1 is MDHEN, CDR2 SYDVKM, per germline. CDR3 length: 15 residues. The CDR3 protein is CASSLAGGPKDTQYF. The DNA for the CDR3 is TGTGCCAGCAGTTTAGCGGGGGGGCCGAAAGATACGCAGTATTTT.

This chain links TRBV7-3 with TRBJ2-1; TRBD2 agrees at 14 bases. Germline V gives CDR1 SGHTA, CDR2 FQGTGA. V gave up 5 bases and J gave up 4 bases; unmatched junction bases: 7. This CDR3 region has 17 residues. The CDR3: CASSRTGTSGRYNEQFF. The DNA for the CDR3 is TGTGCCAGCAGCCGTACCGGGACTAGCGGGAGATACAATGAGCAGTTCTTC.

V is TRBV3-1 (or the pseudogene TRBV3-2) and J is TRBJ2-3, with 10 positions matching TRBD1. CDR1 and CDR2 from the germline V gene are LGHDT and YNNKEL (reference sequence). With 5 bases clipped from V and 3 bases from J, the junction kept 5 bases outside the gene matches. This CDR3 is 15 amino acids long. The CDR3 DNA reads TGTGCCAGCAGCAGACAGGGGGCGCGGACAGATACGCAGTATTTT. Its protein product is CASSRQGARTDTQYF.

V and J are TRBV5-1 and TRBJ1-3; the D is unclear. The V gene lost 4 bases and the J gene lost 0 bases, with 14 bases spanning the gap. This CDR3 is 16 amino acids long. From germline, CDR1 is SGHRS and CDR2 YFSETQ. The CDR3 DNA reads TGCGCCAGCAGCGAAGATGGACGGCCCTCTGGAAACACCATATATTTT. Translation gives CASSEDGRPSGNTIYF.

The chain carries TRBV6-5 and TRBJ1-6; possibly TRBD1 for D (5 bases). The CDR3 spans 14 residues. Deletions cut 5 bases from V and 6 bases from J, with 11 bases between. The germline gives CDR1 MNHEY, CDR2 SVGAGI. CDR3 region: CASSRDRVNSPLHF. CDR3 bases: TGTGCCAGCAGTCGGGACCGAGTTAATTCACCCCTCCACTTT.

A single count supports this clone. V usage is TRBV5-8 and J usage is TRBJ2-1; 8 nucleotides align to TRBD1. The CDR3 extends over 16 amino acids. V lost 4 bases and J lost 1; bases outside the gene matches: 7. CDR1 and CDR2 (germline): SGHTS, YDEGEE. CDR3 in DNA: TGTGCCAGCAGCCCCAGGGGGCTAGGGTCCTACAATGAGCAGTTCTTC. This translates into CASSPRGLGSYNEQFF.

The chain couples TRBV2 to TRBJ2-7; D tentatively fits TRBD1 or TRBD2 (5 bases each). The CDR3 spans 16 residues. CDR1 SNHLY and CDR2 FYNNEI come from the germline V gene. V was trimmed by 8 bases and J by 4 bases, leaving 24 bases between them. The CDR3 is CASLLTGTAITYEQYF. In DNA, the CDR3 is TGTGCCAGCCTGTTGACCGGGACCGCGATTACTTACGAGCAGTACTTC. Complete variable domain (other parts from reference TRBV2 and TRBJ2-7): EPEVTQTPSHQVTQMGQEVILRCVPISNHLYFYWYRQILGQKVEFLVSFYNNEISEKSEIFDDQFSVERPDGSNFTLKIRSTKLEDSAMYFCASLLTGTAITYEQYFGPGTRLTVT.